This T cell receptor (beta chain) was sequenced in a study of T cell changes during pregnancy in multiple sclerosis. Per the germline V gene, CDR1 is MGHRA and CDR2 is YSYEKL. The J segment lost 9 bases and the V segment lost 4 bases, leaving 7 bases of the junction unmatched. The CDR3 consists of 14 residues. Assay used: immunoSEQ multiplex PCR; TCRdb lists only in-frame clones, some missing. Of around 57,000 clones in the sample, 90% to 95% were seen once. The chain recombines TRBV4-1 with TRBJ2-1, with 9 positions matching TRBD1. This specimen consisted of peripheral blood, obtained in the third trimester of pregnancy. The origin of this receptor is a female donor in good health, enrolled as a control in a pregnancy study. CDR3 sequence reads: CASSRRDRDGEQFF. The CDR3 DNA is TGCGCCAGCAGCCGCCGGGACAGGGATGGTGAGCAGTTCTTC.